This T cell receptor beta chain was captured in a study of identical twins. TCRdb redid the calling of the 5' RACE reads with MiXCR, one entry per CDR3 protein. This table has around 1.7 million distinct CDR3 sequences, around 29% appearing once. The CDR3 contains 14 residues. Germline CDR1 and CDR2: SNHLY and FYNNEI. The V gene lost 6 bases and the J gene lost 0 bases, with 9 bases spanning the gap. The sample taken for sequencing was cord blood. The genes are TRBV2 and TRBJ2-1; D gene unclear. This clonotype was sampled from a newborn girl in good health. The CDR3 loop reads CASSDAGSYNEQFF. CDR3 in DNA: TGTGCCAGCAGCGACGCCGGCTCCTACAATGAGCAGTTCTTC.